Listed below are T cell receptor beta chains from one sample, sequenced in a study of neurological immune-mediated disorders. TCRdb processed the 5' RACE reads anew with MiXCR; each CDR3 protein has one entry. The data contain around 40,000 distinct CDR3 sequences, roughly 13% of them singletons. Sequencing was performed on PBMCs. The source of these receptors is a female donor in good health. Both conserved end residues are trimmed from each CDR3.

J gene | V gene | CDR3 protein
TRBJ2-3 | TRBV20-1 | SARGGRSTDTQY
TRBJ2-1 | TRBV20-1 | SAVKPGENEQF
TRBJ2-5 | TRBV12-1 | ASSTGQGKETQY
TRBJ1-1 | TRBV5-1 | ASSLGSGPEAF
TRBJ2-1 | TRBV18 | ASSPGRIYNEQF
TRBJ1-6 | TRBV19 | ASSSDWARSPLH
TRBJ2-7 | TRBV27 | ASSLSTEKPSYEQY
TRBJ1-3 | TRBV27 | ASSVGGGNTIY
TRBJ1-1 | TRBV5-1 | ASSLVAGPTEAF
TRBJ2-5 | TRBV7-8 | ASSAGGLLLETQY
TRBJ1-2 | TRBV6-2/TRBV6-3 | ASRTTGGEAPNYGYT
TRBJ2-1 | TRBV6-6 | ASSYPPVTSGSYNEQF
TRBJ2-3 | TRBV20-1 | SAGPGTSGVSTDTQY
TRBJ2-7 | TRBV20-1 | SATQGAKSHSYEQY
TRBJ2-1 | TRBV5-1 | ASSLVASGNREQF
TRBJ1-2 | TRBV10-3 | AISESETARYGYT
TRBJ2-1 | TRBV5-6 | ASSPWSVSSYNEQF
TRBJ1-1 | TRBV19 | ASRLALENTEAF
TRBJ2-5 | TRBV20-1 | SAYVGSRETQY
TRBJ2-5 | TRBV27 | ASSSRDRDETQY
TRBJ2-7 | TRBV5-1 | ASSRTAGRLSSYEQY
TRBJ2-1 | TRBV6-2/TRBV6-3 | AIQALAGSVF
TRBJ2-7 | TRBV5-1 | ASSFAETLGQY
TRBJ2-7 | TRBV5-6 | ASSAGLGRYEHY
TRBJ1-5 | TRBV18 | ASSPTTGGNQPQH
TRBJ1-4 | TRBV6-1 | ASSRGTNEKLF
TRBJ2-2 | TRBV10-1 | ASSGTGHTGELF
TRBJ2-3 | TRBV12-3/TRBV12-4 | ASSQLDTQY
TRBJ2-2 | TRBV7-9 | ASSSSALSRELF
TRBJ2-5 | TRBV5-4 | ASSLAGVRETQY
TRBJ1-1 | TRBV10-3 | AIRGDSRNTEAF
TRBJ2-5 | TRBV20-1 | SARDRGRGLQETQY
TRBJ2-2 | TRBV5-1 | ASSLEGTGNTGELF
TRBJ2-1 | TRBV5-1 | ASSPGTSGTYNEQF
TRBJ1-5 | TRBV12-3/TRBV12-4 | ASSPGTGVLGQPQH
TRBJ2-3 | TRBV29-1 | SSDTPTSGRTDTQY
TRBJ2-7 | TRBV6-2/TRBV6-3 | ASSHRDRFGPYEQY
TRBJ2-1 | TRBV6-1 | ASSYPVSSYNEQF
TRBJ2-7 | TRBV9 | ATRGGGLSYEQY
TRBJ1-1 | TRBV10-1 | ASSGGTTEAF
TRBJ2-2 | TRBV9 | ASSAGTMAAGELF
TRBJ1-1 | TRBV11-3 | ASSLTWNTEAF
TRBJ1-5 | TRBV7-2 | ASSLERTSNQPQH
TRBJ1-5 | TRBV6-6 | ASIRGQGVSNQPQH
TRBJ1-1 | TRBV7-9 | AGPPEEAF
TRBJ2-7 | TRBV5-1 | ASSPGTSGRSSEQY
TRBJ1-1 | TRBV12-3/TRBV12-4 | ASSLRSGKNTEAF
TRBJ2-5 | TRBV5-1 | ASSWDSETQY
TRBJ2-1 | TRBV29-1 | SVDRTAGGEQF
TRBJ2-5 | TRBV2 | ASRASGGAGETQY
TRBJ2-5 | TRBV5-1 | ASSSGVGPETQY
TRBJ1-5 | TRBV5-1 | ASSPGQGHQPQH
TRBJ1-1 | TRBV6-1 | ASSRDRGARNTEAF
TRBJ2-2 | TRBV18 | ASSTTSGRSGELF
TRBJ2-3 | TRBV14 | ASSQVDNTDTQY
TRBJ2-7 | TRBV7-2 | ASSLQGYEQY
TRBJ2-7 | TRBV11-2 | ASSLEGFGDEQY